This T cell receptor (beta chain) was documented in a study of blood T cell repertoires in COVID-19. At the level of the study: Nucleic acid was either cDNA or gDNA, and it came from T cells, B-cell-depleted T cells, or PBMCs.

Data came from immunoSEQ multiplex PCR; TCRdb stores just in-frame clones and leaves some out. The sample shows about 280,000 clones, around nine tenths of them seen only once. Deletions cut 10 bases from V and 4 bases from J, with 13 bases between. The CDR3 covers 12 residues. Germline-derived CDR1 and CDR2 are ENHRY and SYGVKD. The TCR was taken from a man aged 40-49 years with active or convalescent COVID-19. Sequencing was performed on peripheral blood. The J gene is TRBJ1-2, the V gene TRBV10-3; possible D gene TRBD1, 5 bases. CDR3 in DNA: TGTGCCACCGTTCAGGGTACCTATGGCTACACCTTC. Protein: CATVQGTYGYTF.